The sequence of this TCR beta chain was determined in a study of blood T cell repertoires in COVID-19. V lost 0 bases and J lost 7; bases outside the gene matches: 5. This CDR3 region has 14 residues. CDR1 and CDR2 from the germline V gene are LGHDT and YNNKEL (reference sequence). The protocol was immunoSEQ multiplex PCR, while the TCRdb copy is restricted to in-frame clones and leaves out a portion. The sample lists 200,000 to 250,000 clones, about 80% occurring once. The clonotype was recovered from a woman aged 80 or over with acute or convalescent COVID-19. V and J are TRBV3-1 (or the pseudogene TRBV3-2) and TRBJ1-1; TRBD1 matches 7 bases. Material for sequencing was peripheral blood. The chain's CDR3 is CASSQDRRGVEAFF. For the CDR3, the DNA is TGTGCCAGCAGCCAAGATCGCAGGGGGGTTGAAGCTTTCTTT.